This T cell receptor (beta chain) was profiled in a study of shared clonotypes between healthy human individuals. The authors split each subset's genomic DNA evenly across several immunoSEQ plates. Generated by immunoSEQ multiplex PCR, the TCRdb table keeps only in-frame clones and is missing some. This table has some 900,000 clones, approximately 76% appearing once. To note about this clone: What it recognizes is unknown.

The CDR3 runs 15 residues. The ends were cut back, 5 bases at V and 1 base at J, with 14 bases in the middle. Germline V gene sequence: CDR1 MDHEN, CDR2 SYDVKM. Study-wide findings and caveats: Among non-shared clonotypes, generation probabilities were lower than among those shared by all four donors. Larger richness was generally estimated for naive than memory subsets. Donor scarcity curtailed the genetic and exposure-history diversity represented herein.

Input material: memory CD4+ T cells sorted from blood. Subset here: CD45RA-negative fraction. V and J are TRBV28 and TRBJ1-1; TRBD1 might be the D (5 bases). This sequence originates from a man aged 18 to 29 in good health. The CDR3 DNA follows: TGTGCCAGCAGTCCTCCGGGACGGCCGAACACTGAAGCTTTCTTT. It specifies CASSPPGRPNTEAFF.